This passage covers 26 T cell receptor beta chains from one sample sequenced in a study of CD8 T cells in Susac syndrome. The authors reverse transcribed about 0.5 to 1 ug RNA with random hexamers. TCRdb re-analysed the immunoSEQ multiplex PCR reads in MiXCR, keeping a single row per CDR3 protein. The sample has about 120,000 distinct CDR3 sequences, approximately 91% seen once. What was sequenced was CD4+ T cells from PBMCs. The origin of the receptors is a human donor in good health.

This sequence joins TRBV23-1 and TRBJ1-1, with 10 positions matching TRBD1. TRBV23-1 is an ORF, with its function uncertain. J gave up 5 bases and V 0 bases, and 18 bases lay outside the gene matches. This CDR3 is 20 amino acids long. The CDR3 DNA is TGCGCCAGCAGTCAATCGAATCACAAGGGACAGGGGAATTCGGGGACTGAAGCTTTCTTT. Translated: CASSQSNHKGQGNSGTEAFF.

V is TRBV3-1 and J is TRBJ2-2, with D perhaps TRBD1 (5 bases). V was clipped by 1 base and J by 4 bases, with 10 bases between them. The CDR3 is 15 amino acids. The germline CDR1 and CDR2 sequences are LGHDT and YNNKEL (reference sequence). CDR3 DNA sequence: TGTGCCAGCAGCCAAGTACCCAGGGCCACCGGGGAGCTGTTTTTT. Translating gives CASSQVPRATGELFF.

The CDR3 protein is CSARDLRGSGYGYTF. In DNA, the CDR3 is TGCAGTGCTAGAGATCTTAGAGGATCGGGCTATGGCTACACCTTC. J is TRBJ1-2 and V is TRBV20-1; D is undetermined. V lost 0 bases, J lost 4 bases, and 15 bases lay in between. The CDR3 extends over 15 amino acids. Germline V gene lookup returns CDR1 DFQATT and CDR2 SNEGSKA (reference sequence).

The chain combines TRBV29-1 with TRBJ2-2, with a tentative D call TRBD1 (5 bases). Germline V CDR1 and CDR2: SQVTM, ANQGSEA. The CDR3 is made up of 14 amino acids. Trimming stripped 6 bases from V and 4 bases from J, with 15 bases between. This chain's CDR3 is CSVQGLATTGELFF. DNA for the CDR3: TGCAGCGTGCAGGGTTTGGCGACCACCGGGGAGCTGTTTTTT.

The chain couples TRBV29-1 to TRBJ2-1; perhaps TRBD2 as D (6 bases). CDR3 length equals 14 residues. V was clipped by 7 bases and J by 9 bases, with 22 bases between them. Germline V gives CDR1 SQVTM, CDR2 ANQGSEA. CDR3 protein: CSGQSGQAGGEQFF. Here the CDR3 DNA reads TGCAGCGGACAATCTGGGCAGGCCGGGGGTGAGCAGTTCTTC.

The CDR3 protein is CASSRKDAPYEQYF. For the CDR3, the DNA is TGTGCCAGCAGCCGAAAGGACGCTCCCTACGAGCAGTACTTC. The chain is built from TRBV7-2 and TRBJ2-7; D not certain. The CDR3 runs to 14 residues. V shed 5 bases and J shed 2 bases, with 13 bases lying between them. The germline CDR1 and CDR2 sequences are SGHTA and FQGNSA. The entire variable domain, with the rest obtained from reference TRBV7-2 and TRBJ2-7, is as follows: GAGVSQSPSNKVTEKGKDVELRCDPISGHTALYWYRQSLGQGLEFLIYFQGNSAPDKSGLPSDRFSAERTGGSVSTLTIQRTQQEDSAVYLCASSRKDAPYEQYFGPGTRLTVT.

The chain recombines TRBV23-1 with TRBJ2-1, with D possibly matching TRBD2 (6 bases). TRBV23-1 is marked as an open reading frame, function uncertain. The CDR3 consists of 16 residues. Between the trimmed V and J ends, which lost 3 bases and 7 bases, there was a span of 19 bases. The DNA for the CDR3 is TGCGCCAGCAGTCATCGGGAGCGGACGGACGTGAATGAGCAGTTCTTC. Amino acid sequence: CASSHRERTDVNEQFF.

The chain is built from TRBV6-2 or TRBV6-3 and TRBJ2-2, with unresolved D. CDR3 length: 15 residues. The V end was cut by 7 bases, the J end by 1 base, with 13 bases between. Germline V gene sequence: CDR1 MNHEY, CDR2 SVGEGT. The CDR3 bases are TGTGCCAGCACCATGGAACCGGTGAACACCGGGGAGCTGTTTTTT. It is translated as CASTMEPVNTGELFF.

For the CDR3, the DNA is TGTGCCATCAGTGGGCAGGGGTACACCGGGGAGCTGTTTTTT. It translates to CAISGQGYTGELFF. V gene TRBV10-3 combines with J gene TRBJ2-2; D is perhaps TRBD1 (6 bases). V lost 4 bases to trimming and J lost 3 bases, with 9 bases between them. Germline CDR1 ENHRY, CDR2 SYGVKD. CDR3 length equals 14 residues.

The CDR3 DNA follows: TGTGCCAGCAGTGGGCAGCCGAACACTGAAGCTTTCTTT. Protein sequence: CASSGQPNTEAFF. The chain uses TRBV2 and TRBJ1-1, with D unresolved. The CDR3 has 13 residues. Germline V gene lookup returns CDR1 SNHLY and CDR2 FYNNEI. Trimming removed 4 bases at V and 1 base at J, with 7 bases between.

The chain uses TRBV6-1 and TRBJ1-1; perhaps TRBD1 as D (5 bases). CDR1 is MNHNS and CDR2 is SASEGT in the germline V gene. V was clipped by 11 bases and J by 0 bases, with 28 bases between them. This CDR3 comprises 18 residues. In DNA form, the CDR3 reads TGTGCCGCGAATCCATACAGGACCGAGTTTCAGTTGAACACTGAAGCTTTCTTT. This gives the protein CAANPYRTEFQLNTEAFF.

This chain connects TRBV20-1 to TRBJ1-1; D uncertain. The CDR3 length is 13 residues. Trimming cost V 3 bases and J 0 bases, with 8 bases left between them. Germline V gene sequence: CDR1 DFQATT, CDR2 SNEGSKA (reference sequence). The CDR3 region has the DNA TGCAGTGCTAGGTATCGAGTGAACACTGAAGCTTTCTTT. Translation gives CSARYRVNTEAFF.

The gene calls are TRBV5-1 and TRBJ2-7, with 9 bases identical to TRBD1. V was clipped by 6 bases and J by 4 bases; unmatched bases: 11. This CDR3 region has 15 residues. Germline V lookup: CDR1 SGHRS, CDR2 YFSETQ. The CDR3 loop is CASTREGTGTYEQYF. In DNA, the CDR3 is TGCGCCAGCACCCGCGAAGGGACAGGGACGTACGAGCAGTACTTC.

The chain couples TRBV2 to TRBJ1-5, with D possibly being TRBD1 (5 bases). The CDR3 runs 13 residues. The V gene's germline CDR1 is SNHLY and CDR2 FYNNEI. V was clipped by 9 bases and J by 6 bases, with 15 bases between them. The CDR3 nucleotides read TGTGCCAGTTCCTCAGGGAGCTTTCAGCCCCAGCATTTT. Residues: CASSSGSFQPQHF.

CDR3 protein: CALSGTSSNTGELFF. Written as DNA, the CDR3 is TGTGCCCTCTCCGGGACTTCTTCGAACACCGGGGAGCTGTTTTTT. This chain uses TRBV2 with TRBJ2-2, with D maybe TRBD2 (6 bases). The CDR3 contains 15 residues. V lost 11 bases and J 0 bases, leaving 16 bases between the germline ends. Germline values: CDR1 SNHLY, CDR2 FYNNEI.

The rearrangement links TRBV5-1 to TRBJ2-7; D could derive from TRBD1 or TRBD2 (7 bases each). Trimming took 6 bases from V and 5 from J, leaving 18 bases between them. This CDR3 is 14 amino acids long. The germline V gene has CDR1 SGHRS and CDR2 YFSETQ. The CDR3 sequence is CASTQTGRVHEQYF. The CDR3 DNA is TGCGCCAGCACCCAGACAGGGAGGGTCCACGAGCAGTACTTC.

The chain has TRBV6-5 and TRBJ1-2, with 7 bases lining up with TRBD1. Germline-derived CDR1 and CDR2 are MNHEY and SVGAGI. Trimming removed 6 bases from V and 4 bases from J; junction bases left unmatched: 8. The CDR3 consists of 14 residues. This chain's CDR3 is CASRQTGPTYGYTF. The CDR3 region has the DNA TGTGCCAGCAGGCAGACAGGGCCTACCTATGGCTACACCTTC.

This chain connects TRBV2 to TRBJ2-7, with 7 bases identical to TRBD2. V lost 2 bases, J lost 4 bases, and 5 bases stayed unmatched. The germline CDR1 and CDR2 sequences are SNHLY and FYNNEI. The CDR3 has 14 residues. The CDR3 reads CASSENRRGYEQYF. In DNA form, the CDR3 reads TGTGCCAGCAGTGAAAATCGGCGGGGGTACGAGCAGTACTTC.

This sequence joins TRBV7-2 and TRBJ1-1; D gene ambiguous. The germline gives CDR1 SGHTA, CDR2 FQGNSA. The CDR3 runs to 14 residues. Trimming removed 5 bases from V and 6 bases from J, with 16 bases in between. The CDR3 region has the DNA TGTGCCAGCAGCACCCGGGGTGGGTACGCTGAAGCTTTCTTT. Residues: CASSTRGGYAEAFF.

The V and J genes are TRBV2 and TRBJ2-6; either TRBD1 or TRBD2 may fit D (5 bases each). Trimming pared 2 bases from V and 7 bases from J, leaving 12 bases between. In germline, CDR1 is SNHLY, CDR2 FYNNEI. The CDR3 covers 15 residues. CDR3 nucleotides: TGTGCCAGCAGTGAAAGAGGGACGGGCGCCAACGTCCTGACTTTC. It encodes CASSERGTGANVLTF.

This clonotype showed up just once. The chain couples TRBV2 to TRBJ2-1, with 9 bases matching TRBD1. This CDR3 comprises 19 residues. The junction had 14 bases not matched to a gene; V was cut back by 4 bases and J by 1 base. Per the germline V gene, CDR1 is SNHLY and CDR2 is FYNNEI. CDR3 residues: CASSGSGTGLYPSYNEQFF. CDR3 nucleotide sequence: TGTGCCAGCAGTGGCTCCGGGACAGGGCTATATCCTTCCTACAATGAGCAGTTCTTC. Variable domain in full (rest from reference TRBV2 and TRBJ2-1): EPEVTQTPSHQVTQMGQEVILRCVPISNHLYFYWYRQILGQKVEFLVSFYNNEISEKSEIFDDQFSVERPDGSNFTLKIRSTKLEDSAMYFCASSGSGTGLYPSYNEQFFGPGTRLTVL.

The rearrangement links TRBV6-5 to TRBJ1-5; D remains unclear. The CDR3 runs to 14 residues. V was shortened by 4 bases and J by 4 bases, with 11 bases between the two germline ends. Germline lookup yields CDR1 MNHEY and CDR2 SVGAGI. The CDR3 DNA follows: TGTGCCAGCAGTTTACCGGGCCGAAATCAGCCCCAGCATTTT. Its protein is CASSLPGRNQPQHF.

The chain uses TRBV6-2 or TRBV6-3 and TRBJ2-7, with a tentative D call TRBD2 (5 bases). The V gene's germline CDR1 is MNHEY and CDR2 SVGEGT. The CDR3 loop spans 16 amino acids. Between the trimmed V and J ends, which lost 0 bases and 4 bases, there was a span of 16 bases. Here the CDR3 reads CASSYSAGRNSYEQYF. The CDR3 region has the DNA TGTGCCAGCAGTTACTCGGCGGGCAGAAACTCATACGAGCAGTACTTC.

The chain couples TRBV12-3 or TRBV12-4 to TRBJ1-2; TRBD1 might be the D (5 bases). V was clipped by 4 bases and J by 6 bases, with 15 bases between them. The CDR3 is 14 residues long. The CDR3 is CASSSNTGGDGYTF. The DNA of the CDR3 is TGTGCCAGCAGTTCCAATACAGGCGGCGATGGCTACACCTTC.

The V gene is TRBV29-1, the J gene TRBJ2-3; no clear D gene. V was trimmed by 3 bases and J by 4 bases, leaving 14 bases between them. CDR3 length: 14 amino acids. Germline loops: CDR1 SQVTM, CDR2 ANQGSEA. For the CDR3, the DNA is TGCAGCGTTGACTGGGTAGATCTTTCAGATACGCAGTATTTT. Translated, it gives CSVDWVDLSDTQYF.

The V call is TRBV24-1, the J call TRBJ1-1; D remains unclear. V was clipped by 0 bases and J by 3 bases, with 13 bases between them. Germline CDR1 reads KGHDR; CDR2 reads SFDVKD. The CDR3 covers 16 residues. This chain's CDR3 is CATSDLRRRIDTEAFF. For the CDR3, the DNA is TGTGCCACCAGTGATTTGCGCCGCAGAATAGACACTGAAGCTTTCTTT.